What follows are 3 T cell receptor beta chains derived from one specimen sequenced in a study of tumor-infiltrating lymphocytes in primary liver carcinoma. From roughly 0.5 ug total RNA, TCR beta cDNA was generated with a primer in the constant region. Employing slightly modified ARM-PCR, three nested multiplex PCR rounds were run, and these gave rise to the TCR beta libraries. TRBV1-TRBV30 forward and Cbeta reverse primers drove the first two approximately 10-cycle rounds. TCRdb recomputed calls from the multiplex PCR reads with MiXCR, one row per CDR3 protein. Among 95,000 to 100,000 distinct CDR3 sequences, more than 65% were seen once, and the ten largest hold less than 15%. Co-extracting RNA and DNA was done with about 18-33 mg of unsorted bulk tissue as input. The sequencing input was liver tumor tissue from sampling region 2. The subset here: tumor region T2, inferior pole. All receptors derive from an older woman with primary liver carcinoma and hepatitis B virus infection.

V is TRBV7-8 and J is TRBJ1-2, with 7 nucleotides matching TRBD1. The V and J ends lost 4 bases and 4 bases, in that order; junction bases with no gene match: 6. The V gene's germline CDR1 is SGHVS and CDR2 FQNEAQ. The CDR3 has 14 amino acids. The CDR3 sequence: CASSSRDSSYGYTF. DNA of the CDR3: TGTGCCAGCAGCTCTAGGGACAGTTCCTATGGCTACACCTTC.

As concerns this clonotype: No conserved phenylalanine or tryptophan ends this CDR3, so it is likely a read error. This chain connects TRBV29-1 to TRBJ2-5, with unresolved D. The germline V and J ends were trimmed by 7 bases and 4 bases, with 13 bases remaining between them. The CDR3 length is 12 residues. Germline lookup yields CDR1 SQVTM and CDR2 ANQGSEA. DNA of the CDR3: TGCAGCGGGTTGGAGTTTGGAGAGACCCAGTACTCC. Its protein is CSGLEFGETQYS.

With regard to this clonotype: A much larger clone differs from this one at a single base, so this may be a read error. No conserved phenylalanine or tryptophan ends this CDR3, so it is likely a read error. The rearrangement uses TRBV14 and TRBJ2-5; possibly TRBD1 for D (6 bases). The V end lost 1 base, the J end lost 5 bases, and 14 bases lay between the germline ends. Looked up from germline, CDR1 is SGHDN and CDR2 is FVKESK. This CDR3 is 15 amino acids long. CDR3 nucleotide sequence: TGTGCCAGCAGCCAAGTACAGGGCCTTGGCGAGACCCAGTACCTC. Encoded protein: CASSQVQGLGETQYL.